This T cell receptor (beta chain) was identified in a study of T-cell memory formation after mild COVID-19. TCRdb reprocessed the 5' RACE reads with MiXCR, giving one entry per CDR3 protein. This table has approximately 290,000 distinct CDR3 sequences, 15% to 20% appearing once. This clonotype was obtained from a young man who had mild COVID-19 (a few samples of this study predate the infection). Cell type and time point are not known. The sequenced sample was PBMCs or a T cell subset sorted from them (not recorded which).

CDR3 residues: CASSVAPGGGRRLNEQFF. In DNA form, the CDR3 reads TGTGCCAGCAGCGTAGCACCGGGGGGGGGACGGCGCTTAAATGAGCAGTTCTTC. The chain links TRBV9 to TRBJ2-1; 8 bases fit TRBD2. The CDR3 consists of 18 residues. Germline V gene lookup returns CDR1 SGDLS and CDR2 YYNGEE. V lost 0 bases and J lost 7; bases outside the gene matches: 15.